The 5 T cell receptor beta chains below come from one sample, sequenced in a study of T cell responses to AZD1222 COVID-19 vaccine. Generated by immunoSEQ multiplex PCR, the TCRdb table keeps only in-frame clones and is missing some. The data show 80,000 to 100,000 clones, approximately 90% seen once. This material consisted of peripheral blood, taken on day 0 of AZD1222 vaccination. The receptors derive from an adult in good health.

The V call is TRBV7-8, the J call TRBJ1-1; D unclear. The germline V gene has CDR1 SGHVS and CDR2 FQNEAQ. This CDR3 spans 12 amino acids. V shed 5 bases and J shed 11 bases, with 15 bases lying between them. The CDR3 DNA reads TGTGCCAGCAGCGCCAACGGGTACTATGCTTTCTTT. Protein: CASSANGYYAFF. The variable domain in full, with the rest retrieved from reference TRBV7-8 and TRBJ1-1, is GAGVSQSPRYKVAKRGQDVALRCDPISGHVSLFWYQQALGQGPEFLTYFQNEAQLDKSGLPSDRFFAERPEGSVSTLKIQRTQQEDSAVYLCASSANGYYAFFGQGTRLTVV.

The V and J genes are TRBV5-8 and TRBJ1-4; 7 bases line up with TRBD1. This CDR3 spans 14 amino acids. The junction had 7 bases not matched to a gene; V was cut back by 3 bases and J by 8 bases. In germline, CDR1 is SGHTS, CDR2 YDEGEE. The CDR3 DNA reads as TGTGCCAGCAGCTCCGAGACAGGGAACGAAAAACTGTTTTTT. This encodes CASSSETGNEKLFF.

The chain links TRBV29-1 to TRBJ2-7; TRBD1 agrees at 9 bases. The CDR3 spans 15 residues. J lost 6 bases, V lost 7 bases, and 16 bases had no gene match. From germline, CDR1 is SQVTM and CDR2 ANQGSEA. CDR3 DNA sequence: TGCAGCGCCCGCCGGGACAGGGATGGTTCTGGCGAGCAGTACTTC. Translated: CSARRDRDGSGEQYF.

V is TRBV4-1 and J is TRBJ1-4; D may be TRBD1 (6 bases). The V end was cut by 0 bases, the J end by 8 bases, with 19 bases between. The CDR3 consists of 17 residues. CDR1 and CDR2 from the germline V gene are MGHRA and YSYEKL. CDR3 protein: CASSQEGGGGGREKLFF. The DNA of the CDR3 is TGCGCCAGCAGCCAAGAAGGTGGCGGGGGGGGCCGGGAAAAACTGTTTTTT.

This clone was seen only once. CDR3 in amino acids: CASSYSIGDLYTF. The CDR3 DNA reads TGTGCCAGCAGTTACTCGATCGGGGATCTGTACACCTTC. V is TRBV6-5 and J is TRBJ1-2; D gene uncertain. CDR1 is MNHEY, CDR2 SVGAGI, per germline. This CDR3 is 13 amino acids long. Trimming removed 0 bases from V and 11 bases from J, with 13 bases in between.